This TCR beta chain was found in a study of T cell responses to AZD1222 COVID-19 vaccine. Libraries were prepared by immunoSEQ multiplex PCR; TCRdb keeps only in-frame clonotypes and omits some of them. Of about 130,000 clones detected, around 90% appear once; the ten largest clones hold about 5%. Germline V gives CDR1 GTSNPN, CDR2 SVGIG (reference sequence). This CDR3 is built from 16 residues. V was clipped by 2 bases and J by 5 bases; unmatched bases: 11. The receptor was isolated from an adult in good health. The genes are TRBV30 and TRBJ2-7; 11 nucleotides agree with TRBD2. Sequences were derived from peripheral blood, sampled on day 0 of AZD1222 vaccination. In nucleotides, the CDR3 is TGTGCCTGGAGTACCCCTAGCGGGAGGAGGAAGGACGAGCAGTACTTC. This encodes CAWSTPSGRRKDEQYF.